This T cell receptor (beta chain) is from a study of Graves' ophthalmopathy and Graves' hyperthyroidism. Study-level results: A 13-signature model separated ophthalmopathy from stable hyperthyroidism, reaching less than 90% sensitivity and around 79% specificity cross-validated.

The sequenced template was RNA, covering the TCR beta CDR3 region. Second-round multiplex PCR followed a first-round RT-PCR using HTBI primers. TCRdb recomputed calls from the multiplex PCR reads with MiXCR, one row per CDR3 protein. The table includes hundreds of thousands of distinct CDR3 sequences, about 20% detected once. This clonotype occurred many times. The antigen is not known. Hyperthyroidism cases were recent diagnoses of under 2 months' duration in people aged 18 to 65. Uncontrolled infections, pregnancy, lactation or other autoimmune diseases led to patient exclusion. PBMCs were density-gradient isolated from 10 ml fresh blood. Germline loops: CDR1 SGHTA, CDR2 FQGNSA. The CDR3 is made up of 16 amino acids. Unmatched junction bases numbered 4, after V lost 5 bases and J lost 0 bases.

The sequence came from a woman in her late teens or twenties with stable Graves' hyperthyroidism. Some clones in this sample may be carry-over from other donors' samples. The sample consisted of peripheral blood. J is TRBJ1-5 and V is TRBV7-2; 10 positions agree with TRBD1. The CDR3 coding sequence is TGTGCCAGCAGCGCGCGACAGGGGGCTAGCAATCAGCCCCAGCATTTT. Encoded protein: CASSARQGASNQPQHF.